Each of the 31 T cell receptor beta chains below was sequenced from the same sample in a study of T cell responses to AZD1222 COVID-19 vaccine. The table came from immunoSEQ multiplex PCR; TCRdb's copy has only in-frame clones and leaves some out. This sample has 150,000 to 200,000 clones; around nine tenths occur once, and the top ten carry around a tenth. The sequences come from peripheral blood, collected 28 days after the second AZD1222 dose. The receptor set was obtained from an adult who received the AZD1222 COVID-19 vaccine.

The chain combines TRBV4-3 with TRBJ2-3, with 12 bases that match TRBD2. The CDR3 is 18 residues long. Trimming at V came to 0 bases and at J to 3 bases, leaving 7 bases not matched to a gene. Germline V gene sequence: CDR1 LGHNA, CDR2 YSLEER. The CDR3 here is CASSQDLPSGGATDTQYF. Here the CDR3 DNA reads TGCGCCAGCAGCCAAGACCTCCCTAGCGGGGGGGCGACAGATACGCAGTATTTT.

This clone was observed a few times. The J gene is TRBJ1-2, the V gene TRBV2; 8 bases fit TRBD1. V gave up 6 bases and J gave up 7 bases; unmatched junction bases: 1. Germline V lookup: CDR1 SNHLY, CDR2 FYNNEI. The CDR3 is made up of 11 amino acids. CDR3 nucleotides: TGTGCCAGCAGAACAGGGGGTGGCTACACCTTC. Translation gives CASRTGGGYTF.

This chain uses TRBV14 with TRBJ1-3, with unresolved D. Trimming removed 0 bases at V and 4 bases at J, with 13 bases between. Per the germline V gene, CDR1 is SGHDN and CDR2 is FVKESK. The CDR3 has 16 residues. CDR3: CASSQDFPAAGNTIYF. CDR3 nucleotide sequence: TGTGCCAGCAGCCAAGATTTCCCAGCGGCAGGAAACACCATATATTTT.

The gene calls are TRBV27 and TRBJ2-1; 7 bases agree with TRBD1. CDR3 length: 13 residues. The J segment lost 3 bases and the V segment lost 6 bases, leaving 2 bases of the junction unmatched. Germline V gene sequence: CDR1 MNHEY, CDR2 SMNVEV (reference sequence). Here the CDR3 reads CASRGTVYNEQFF. The DNA of the CDR3 is TGTGCCAGCAGAGGGACAGTCTACAATGAGCAGTTCTTC.

The sample holds one count of this clone. This chain links TRBV19 with TRBJ1-3, with no clear D. This CDR3 contains 15 residues. Per the germline V gene, CDR1 is LNHDA and CDR2 is SQIVND (reference sequence). Trimming removed 6 bases at V and 0 bases at J, with 12 bases between. The CDR3 nucleotides read TGTGCCAGTAGCACAACTCCCCGCTCTGGAAACACCATATATTTT. It encodes CASSTTPRSGNTIYF.

The rearrangement uses TRBV30 and TRBJ2-1, with D possibly being TRBD1 or TRBD2 (5 bases each). V dropped 0 bases and J dropped 5 bases, with 14 bases sitting between them. There are 15 residues in the CDR3. CDR1 GTSNPN and CDR2 SVGIG come from the germline V gene (reference sequence). The chain's CDR3 is CAWSVRGAPDNEQFF. In DNA, the CDR3 is TGTGCCTGGAGTGTACGAGGGGCGCCGGACAATGAGCAGTTCTTC.

This chain links TRBV30 with TRBJ2-7, with D possibly being TRBD1 or TRBD2 (5 bases each). Trimming left V 5 bases short and J 0 bases short, with 11 bases between. Germline V gives CDR1 GTSNPN, CDR2 SVGIG (reference sequence). The CDR3 is made up of 13 amino acids. CDR3 nucleotides: TGTGCCTGGGCGAGGGGTAGCTCCTACGAGCAGTACTTC. Translating gives CAWARGSSYEQYF.

This sequence joins TRBV19 and TRBJ2-2; tentatively, D is TRBD1 (5 bases). Germline V gene sequence: CDR1 LNHDA, CDR2 SQIVND (reference sequence). The germline V and J ends were trimmed by 6 bases and 6 bases, with 14 bases remaining between them. The CDR3 totals 14 residues. CDR3 in amino acids: CASREQGAPGELFF. The CDR3 nucleotides read TGTGCCAGTAGGGAGCAGGGTGCCCCCGGGGAGCTGTTTTTT. Full variable domain (rest looked up from reference TRBV19 and TRBJ2-2): DGGITQSPKYLFRKEGQNVTLSCEQNLNHDAMYWYRQDPGQGLRLIYYSQIVNDFQKGDIAEGYSVSREKKESFPLTVTSAQKNPTAFYLCASREQGAPGELFFGEGSRLTVL.

This sequence joins TRBV29-1 and TRBJ1-2, with 7 bases fitting TRBD1. CDR3 length equals 15 residues. Germline lookup yields CDR1 SQVTM and CDR2 ANQGSEA. V shed 6 bases and J 0 bases; nucleotides not matched to a gene: 10. The CDR3 coding sequence is TGCAGCGTAGCCCACCGGGGACAGACTAACTATGGCTACACCTTC. The encoded protein is CSVAHRGQTNYGYTF.

V gene TRBV21-1 combines with J gene TRBJ2-7; the D call TRBD1 from the table was never checked on the DNA. TRBV21-1 is labeled a pseudogene. This CDR3 region has 15 residues. The CDR3 is CASSNRDRESYEQYF. The CDR3, as DNA: TGTGCCAGCAGCAACCGGGACAGGGAGTCCTACGAGCAGTACTTC.

The chain joins TRBV15 to TRBJ2-1, with 7 bases matching TRBD1. The CDR3 runs to 14 residues. The germline V gene has CDR1 LNHNV and CDR2 YYDKDF (reference sequence). Trimming removed 0 bases from V and 8 bases from J; junction bases left unmatched: 4. CDR3 DNA: TGTGCCACCAGCAGAGAGACAGGGTTCGATGAGCAGTTCTTC. It codes for CATSRETGFDEQFF. The whole variable domain, remainder taken from reference TRBV15 and TRBJ2-1, is DAMVIQNPRYQVTQFGKPVTLSCSQTLNHNVMYWYQQKSSQAPKLLFHYYDKDFNNEADTPDNFQSRRPNTSFCFLDIRSPGLGDTAMYLCATSRETGFDEQFFGPGTRLTVL.

The chain has TRBV5-6 and TRBJ1-5; a possible D gene is TRBD1 (5 bases). V was clipped by 6 bases and J by 3 bases, with 16 bases between them. The CDR3 is 15 amino acids. The germline CDR1 and CDR2 sequences are SGHDT and YYEEEE. In DNA form, the CDR3 reads TGTGCCAGCACCCTGATGGGGGGTTACAATCAGCCCCAGCATTTT. Translated: CASTLMGGYNQPQHF.

The chain links TRBV5-4 to TRBJ1-6, with a weak D call TRBD1 (5 bases). The germline V and J ends were trimmed by 0 bases and 7 bases, with 8 bases remaining between them. Germline CDR1 and CDR2: SGHNT and YYREEE (reference sequence). The CDR3 loop spans 14 amino acids. CDR3 sequence reads: CASSLDRINSPLHF. The CDR3 DNA is TGTGCCAGCAGCTTGGACAGGATCAATTCACCCCTCCACTTT. Filled out from reference TRBV5-4 and TRBJ1-6, the complete variable domain reads ETGVTQSPTHLIKTRGQQVTLRCSSQSGHNTVSWYQQALGQGPQFIFQYYREEENGRGNFPPRFSGLQFPNYSSELNVNALELDDSALYLCASSLDRINSPLHFGNGTRLTVT.

Only a few counts were recorded for this clone. The J gene is TRBJ1-5, the V gene TRBV7-9; possibly TRBD1 for D (6 bases). Germline V CDR1 and CDR2: SEHNR, FQNEAQ (reference sequence). The CDR3 has 14 amino acids. Between the trimmed V and J ends, which lost 5 bases and 0 bases, there was a span of 8 bases. The chain's CDR3 is CASSQGNSNQPQHF. The CDR3 DNA reads TGTGCCAGCAGCCAGGGGAATAGCAATCAGCCCCAGCATTTT. Full variable domain (remainder filled in from reference TRBV7-9 and TRBJ1-5): DTGVSQNPRHKITKRGQNVTFRCDPISEHNRLYWYRQTLGQGPEFLTYFQNEAQLEKSRLLSDRFSAERPKGSFSTLEIQRTEQGDSAMYLCASSQGNSNQPQHFGDGTRLSIL.

The rearrangement links TRBV13 to TRBJ1-4; a possible D gene is TRBD1 (6 bases). V was trimmed by 5 bases and J by 8 bases, leaving 15 bases between them. This CDR3 spans 14 amino acids. Germline CDR1 reads PRHDT; CDR2 reads FYEKMQ (reference sequence). The CDR3: CASSQGGGREKLFF. The CDR3 DNA is TGTGCCAGCAGCCAAGGAGGGGGACGGGAAAAACTGTTTTTT.

The chain uses TRBV25-1 and TRBJ2-3; TRBD2 agrees at 7 bases. Looked up from germline, CDR1 is MGHDK and CDR2 is SYGVNS. The trim removed 2 bases at V and 2 bases at J, leaving 4 bases unmatched. The CDR3 runs to 15 residues. DNA of the CDR3: TGTGCCAGCAGTGAAATGAAGCGGGACACAGATACGCAGTATTTT. Its translation: CASSEMKRDTDTQYF.

V is TRBV28 and J is TRBJ2-3; TRBD2 might be the D (6 bases). The CDR3 is made up of 12 amino acids. Germline loops: CDR1 MDHEN, CDR2 SYDVKM. Trimming shortened V by 8 bases and J by 0 bases, and 6 bases separated the two germline ends. The CDR3 coding sequence is TGTGCCAGCGGAGGGAGCACAGATACGCAGTATTTT. It is translated as CASGGSTDTQYF.

This chain connects TRBV7-2 to TRBJ2-3; 11 bases are a match to TRBD1. The CDR3 is 15 amino acids. Germline loops: CDR1 SGHTA, CDR2 FQGNSA. With V trimmed by 2 bases and J by 4 bases, 2 bases remained unmatched. The CDR3 spells CASSLRTGGPDTQYF. The CDR3 bases are TGTGCCAGCAGCTTAAGGACAGGGGGCCCAGATACGCAGTATTTT.

The CDR3 nucleotides are TGCGCCAGCAGCCGGGGGCAGGGCTACGAGCAGTACTTC. Protein product: CASSRGQGYEQYF. V and J are TRBV5-1 and TRBJ2-7, with D perhaps given as TRBD1 or TRBD2 (6 bases each). CDR1 is SGHRS and CDR2 is YFSETQ in the germline V gene. V gave up 4 bases and J gave up 3 bases, with 11 bases separating them. This CDR3 has 13 residues.

V is TRBV27 and J is TRBJ2-7, with 7 bases aligning to TRBD2. Germline V gene data show CDR1 as MNHEY and CDR2 as SMNVEV (reference sequence). CDR3 length: 14 amino acids. Trimming removed 2 bases from V and 6 bases from J; junction bases left unmatched: 7. CDR3 DNA sequence: TGTGCCAGCAGTTTAGCAGGCAGGGAGGGCGAGCAGTACTTC. It is translated as CASSLAGREGEQYF.

This clone was recorded only once. The chain employs TRBV28 and TRBJ2-3, with D unclear. The V end was cut by 5 bases, the J end by 0 bases, with 6 bases between. This CDR3 region has 13 residues. Per the germline V gene, CDR1 is MDHEN and CDR2 is SYDVKM. CDR3 sequence reads: CASSRTSTDTQYF. The CDR3 DNA sequence: TGTGCCAGCAGTCGCACAAGCACAGATACGCAGTATTTT. The full variable domain, completed using reference TRBV28 and TRBJ2-3, is DVKVTQSSRYLVKRTGEKVFLECVQDMDHENMFWYRQDPGLGLRLIYFSYDVKMKEKGDIPEGYSVSREKKERFSLILESASTNQTSMYLCASSRTSTDTQYFGPGTRLTVL.

The J gene is TRBJ1-6, the V gene TRBV3-1 (or the pseudogene TRBV3-2); 9 bases are shared with TRBD1. With 8 bases clipped from V and 9 bases from J, the junction kept 8 bases outside the gene matches. Germline V gene data show CDR1 as LGHDT and CDR2 as YNNKEL (reference sequence). This CDR3 has 14 residues. The DNA for the CDR3 is TGTGCCAGCCGGGGGGGACAGGGATCTTCACCCCTCCACTTT. Translated, it gives CASRGGQGSSPLHF.

The CDR3 loop is CASSLRRTPLDSYTF. CDR3 sequence (DNA): TGTGCCAGCAGCCTCCGGAGGACTCCCCTCGATAGCTACACCTTC. The rearrangement joins TRBV11-3 to TRBJ1-2; D ambiguous. The CDR3 runs to 15 residues. Trimming pared 5 bases from V and 9 bases from J, leaving 22 bases between. The germline V gene encodes CDR1 SGHNT and CDR2 YENEEA.

The chain links TRBV11-3 to TRBJ2-5; tentatively, D is TRBD1 or TRBD2 (5 bases each). CDR1 SGHNT and CDR2 YENEEA come from the germline V gene. The CDR3 is 13 residues long. Trimming pared 1 base from V and 3 bases from J, leaving 6 bases between. The CDR3 loop reads CASSLVGEETQYF. The CDR3 nucleotides read TGTGCCAGCAGCTTAGTGGGGGAAGAGACCCAGTACTTC.

This chain links TRBV9 with TRBJ1-4; no definite D call. The CDR3 sequence is 14 residues long. CDR1 SGDLS and CDR2 YYNGEE come from the germline V gene. Trimming removed 4 bases from V and 7 bases from J, with 14 bases in between. Here the CDR3 reads CASSRAGDREKLFF. CDR3 nucleotides: TGTGCCAGCAGCCGAGCCGGAGACCGTGAAAAACTGTTTTTT. The full variable domain, rest sourced from reference TRBV9 and TRBJ1-4, is DSGVTQTPKHLITATGQRVTLRCSPRSGDLSVYWYQQSLDQGLQFLIQYYNGEERAKGNILERFSAQQFPDLHSELNLSSLELGDSALYFCASSRAGDREKLFFGSGTQLSVL.

This sequence joins TRBV3-1 (or the pseudogene TRBV3-2) and TRBJ1-6, with 8 positions matching TRBD1. Trimming took 1 base from V and 10 from J; bases not matched to a gene: 3. Germline CDR1 is LGHDT and CDR2 is YNNKEL (reference sequence). The CDR3 has 14 amino acids. The CDR3 region has the DNA TGTGCCAGCAGCCAAGGCAGGGGGCGATCACCCCTCCACTTT. It encodes CASSQGRGRSPLHF.

This chain uses TRBV11-1 with TRBJ2-7; 9 bases are shared with TRBD1. Trimming cost V 5 bases and J 2 bases; bases outside gene matches: 4. The CDR3 has 14 amino acids. Germline CDR1 SGHAT, CDR2 FQDESV (reference sequence). In DNA, the CDR3 is TGTGCCAGCAGCCATGGACAGGGGCCCTACGAGCAGTACTTC. Translation gives CASSHGQGPYEQYF.

This clone was detected only once. The chain uses TRBV29-1 and TRBJ1-1; tentative D call: TRBD1 (5 bases). The length of the CDR3 is 13 residues. Trimming removed 3 bases from V and 2 bases from J, with 10 bases in between. Germline V gene lookup returns CDR1 SQVTM and CDR2 ANQGSEA. In DNA form, the CDR3 reads TGCAGCGTTGAGGCGACAGCTAACACTGAAGCTTTCTTT. Translation: CSVEATANTEAFF.

This sequence joins TRBV9 and TRBJ1-2; weak D call: TRBD1 (5 bases). The V and J ends lost 4 bases and 4 bases respectively, with 17 bases between them. This CDR3 spans 15 amino acids. Germline CDR1 SGDLS, CDR2 YYNGEE. The CDR3 loop is CASSPLTVGGYGYTF. The CDR3 region has the DNA TGTGCCAGCAGCCCCTTGACAGTGGGGGGCTATGGCTACACCTTC.

The chain employs TRBV6-2 or TRBV6-3 and TRBJ1-1; D unclear. Trimming took off 4 bases at V and 0 bases at J, with 12 bases between the two ends. The length of the CDR3 is 15 residues. Germline-derived CDR1 and CDR2 are MNHEY and SVGEGT. CDR3 sequence reads: CASSWQRRVNTEAFF. The CDR3 nucleotides read TGTGCCAGCAGTTGGCAGAGGCGGGTGAACACTGAAGCTTTCTTT.

The genes are TRBV6-2 or TRBV6-3 and TRBJ2-7, with 13 bases aligning to TRBD2. V trimming: 4 bases; J trimming: 3 bases; junction bases outside the gene matches: 3. Germline V gene lookup returns CDR1 MNHEY and CDR2 SVGEGT. The length of the CDR3 is 15 residues. The CDR3 DNA sequence: TGTGCCAGCAGTTTGACTAGCGGGGGGATCTACGAGCAGTACTTC. Residues: CASSLTSGGIYEQYF.